This is a list of T cell receptor beta chains from one sample in a study of blood T cell repertoires in COVID-19. Assay: immunoSEQ multiplex PCR; the TCRdb copy retains only in-frame clones and omits some. Of a few hundred thousand clones listed, 82% are singletons. The sample taken for sequencing was peripheral blood. The receptors stem from a woman between 18 and 29 years old with acute or convalescent COVID-19. CDR3s include the opening cysteine and the closing phenylalanine or tryptophan. D genes are given only for firm matches. Where a row states a size, it is once, few, many or the class of an expanded clone; other rows omit it.

TRBJ1-5 | TRBV7-2 | . | TRBD1 | TGTGCCAGCAGCTCCCGACCTTCCGGGACAGGGGGTCAGCCCCAGCATTTT | CASSSRPSGTGGQPQHF
TRBJ2-5 | TRBV3-1/TRBV3-2 | . | . | TGTGCCAGCAGCCAGGAGCGGACCCAGTACTTC | CASSQERTQYF
TRBJ2-7 | TRBV5-1 | . | TRBD2 | TGCGCCAGCAGCTTGGTACTAGCGACCGACGAGCAGTACTTC | CASSLVLATDEQYF
TRBJ2-7 | TRBV12-3/TRBV12-4 | . | . | TGTGCCAGCAGTTTAGAGTCTAGCGACGAGCAGTACTTC | CASSLESSDEQYF
TRBJ2-7 | TRBV7-9 | few | . | TGTGCCAGCAGCTTATTAGTCGGTTCGGAGTACTTC | CASSLLVGSEYF
TRBJ1-1 | TRBV7-9 | few | TRBD1 | TGTGCCAGCAGCCCACCGGGACAGGGGAGGCCTGAAGCTTTCTTT | CASSPPGQGRPEAFF
TRBJ2-5 | TRBV6-5 | . | . | TGTGCCAGCAGTTACTCGCGGGTGGAGACCCAGTACTTC | CASSYSRVETQYF
TRBJ2-1 | TRBV18 | . | . | TGTGCCAGCTCACCATCCGACGGGTACAATGAGCAGTTCTTC | CASSPSDGYNEQFF
TRBJ2-1 | TRBV5-1 | . | . | TGCGCCAGCAGCGAGCTCTCTTACAATGAGCAGTTCTTC | CASSELSYNEQFF
TRBJ2-1 | TRBV11-2 | . | TRBD1 | TGTGCCAGCAGCAATAGGGGACCAACAGGGGGCTTTCTTATTGAGCAGTTCTTC | CASSNRGPTGGFLIEQFF
TRBJ2-1 | TRBV19 | once | TRBD2 | TGTGCCAGTAGTATGAGGACTAGCGGGAGCTGGGACAATGAGCAGTTCTTC | CASSMRTSGSWDNEQFF
TRBJ1-4 | TRBV5-1 | . | TRBD1 | TGCGCCAGCAGCTCGGGGACAGGGGATGAAAAACTGTTTTTT | CASSSGTGDEKLFF
TRBJ1-1 | TRBV2 | . | . | TGTGCCAGCAGTGGGCAGTTGAACACTGAAGCTTTCTTT | CASSGQLNTEAFF
TRBJ2-5 | TRBV7-2 | . | . | TGTGCCAGCAGCTTGGCTAGCGTGGAGACCCAGTACTTC | CASSLASVETQYF